Only a few counts were recorded for the clone carrying this T cell receptor (beta chain). What it binds is unknown. The germline V gene encodes CDR1 GTSNPN and CDR2 SVGIG (reference sequence). Trimming removed 3 bases from V and 10 bases from J, with 16 bases in between. This CDR3 contains 14 residues. This entry comes from a study of beta chain features in type 1 diabetes. Every bit of the isolated RNA underwent reverse transcription, so sequencing read expressed TCRB transcripts. The assay was immunoSEQ multiplex PCR, and TCRdb's table has in-frame clones only and misses some. The sample contains hundreds of thousands of clones, roughly a sixth of which appear only once. Sorted populations all exceeded 95% purity. Overall study findings and caveats: PCR might favor shorter templates, but any such skew would affect patients and controls equally.

This receptor was identified in a man between 18 and 29 years old in good health. Sequenced input: naive CD4+ T cells from blood. This sequence joins TRBV30 and TRBJ1-6; D gene unclear. CDR3 residues: CAWSLSAARSPLHF. CDR3 nucleotide sequence: TGTGCCTGGAGCCTGTCGGCAGCGAGATCACCCCTCCACTTT.